This T cell receptor beta chain appears in the sequencing data of a study of cytomegalovirus exposure and HLA in healthy donors. Study-level findings and limits: High sensitivity and specificity were reportedly achieved when the classifier diagnosed cytomegalovirus status.

These donors counted as nominally healthy when sampled, but unrecorded immune exposures were likely. As concerns this clone: Its antigen is still unknown.

This CDR3 has 19 residues. Use of 60 Vbeta and 13 Jbeta primers characterized the PCR. Methods used by the authors: In a later analysis, the count reached about 75 million unique TCR beta chains, with about 9.9 million shared. Sequencing was performed with immunoSEQ multiplex PCR; in TCRdb, only in-frame clones are kept and a portion is missing. That table gives V, J and clone size, and the DNA gave D and trimming. The data contain roughly 170,000 clones, around 80% of them singletons. This sequence joins TRBV21-1 and TRBJ2-1; the D call TRBD2 from the table was never checked on the DNA. TRBV21-1 is a documented pseudogene. Sequencing input: PBMCs. This clonotype was sampled from a woman between 50 and 59 years old in good health and CMV-seropositive. CDR3 bases: TGTGCCAGCAGCAAAGTCCACGCAAAAAGCCGGGACTTTCACAATGAGCAGTTCTTC. This codes for CASSKVHAKSRDFHNEQFF.